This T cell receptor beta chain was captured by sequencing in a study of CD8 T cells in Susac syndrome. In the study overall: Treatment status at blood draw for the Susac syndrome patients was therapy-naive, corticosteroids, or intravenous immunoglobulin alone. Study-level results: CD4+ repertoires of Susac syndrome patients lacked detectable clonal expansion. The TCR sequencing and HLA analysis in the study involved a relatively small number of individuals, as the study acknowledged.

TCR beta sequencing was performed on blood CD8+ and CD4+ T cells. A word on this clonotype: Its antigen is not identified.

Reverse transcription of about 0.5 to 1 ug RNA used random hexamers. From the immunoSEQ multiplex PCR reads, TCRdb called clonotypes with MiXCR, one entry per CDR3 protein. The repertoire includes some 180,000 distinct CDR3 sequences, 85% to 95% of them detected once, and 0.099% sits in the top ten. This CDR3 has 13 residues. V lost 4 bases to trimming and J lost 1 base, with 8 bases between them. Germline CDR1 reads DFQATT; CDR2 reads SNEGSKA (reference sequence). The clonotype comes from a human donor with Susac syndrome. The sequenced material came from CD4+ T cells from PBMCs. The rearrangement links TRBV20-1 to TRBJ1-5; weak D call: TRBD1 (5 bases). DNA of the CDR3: TGCAGTGCTACAGGGTTGAGCAATCAGCCCCAGCATTTT. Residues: CSATGLSNQPQHF.